The clone carrying this T cell receptor beta chain was observed once. As handled by the study authors: Using reference gene primer amplification, nucleated cell counts were estimated. Using immunoSEQ multiplex PCR, the repertoire was profiled, and TCRdb retains in-frame clones only, with some absent. That table is the source of V, J and clone size, and D and trimming were worked out from the DNA. Of about 280,000 clones listed, 89% are singletons. This entry comes from a study of blood T cell repertoires in COVID-19. Across the study: Material from acute and convalescent COVID-19 was sourced from the United States, Italy and Spain. Sources were T cells, B-cell-depleted T cells, or PBMCs; the material itself was cDNA or gDNA.

The sample taken for sequencing was peripheral blood. The clonotype comes from a man aged 50-60 years with acute or convalescent COVID-19.

The CDR3 DNA reads as TGTGCCTGGGGAAAAGGGACAGGGCGGGCGGAGACCCAGTACTTC. This translates into CAWGKGTGRAETQYF. This rearrangement joins TRBV30 to TRBJ2-5; 9 bases align to TRBD1. In germline, CDR1 is GTSNPN, CDR2 SVGIG (reference sequence). There are 15 residues in the CDR3. With 5 bases clipped from V and 5 bases from J, the junction kept 12 bases outside the gene matches.